Sequencing of this T cell receptor beta chain was carried out in a study of blood T cell repertoires in COVID-19. On the study more broadly: Acute-phase and convalescent COVID-19 samples originated in the United States, Italy and Spain.

Recovered status applied to Cohort 3 donors who had two consecutive negative PCRs. It also applied to those with clearance or with symptom resolution. This table comes from immunoSEQ multiplex PCR, and its TCRdb copy is limited to in-frame clones, with some not included. The sample lists roughly 400,000 clones; around nine tenths were seen once. The V end was cut by 10 bases, the J end by 4 bases, with 6 bases between. The V gene's germline CDR1 is ENHRY and CDR2 SYGVKD. The CDR3 covers 10 residues. Sample: PBMCs or T cells enriched from blood (not recorded which). The rearrangement links TRBV10-3 to TRBJ2-3; no firm D call. The receptor was derived from a woman in her forties or fifties who had recovered from COVID-19. The CDR3 here is CATRADTQYF. In DNA, the CDR3 is TGTGCCACCCGGGCAGATACGCAGTATTTT.